This TCR beta chain was recovered during a study of T cell responses to AZD1222 COVID-19 vaccine. Notes on the study in general: Following two doses of AZD1222, Spike-specific TCR breadth and depth rose.

Per germline, CDR1 MNHNS and CDR2 SASEGT. The CDR3 loop spans 16 amino acids. Deletions cut 2 bases from V and 6 bases from J, with 16 bases between. Details on this clone: Its target is unknown.

TCRdb's copy holds only in-frame clones and misses some; the assay was immunoSEQ multiplex PCR. In the table there are around 140,000 clones, about 94% of which are singletons. Specimen: peripheral blood, collected on day 0 of AZD1222 vaccination. The TCR was taken from an adult in good health. The V gene is TRBV6-1, the J gene TRBJ2-2; D may match TRBD1 or TRBD2 (5 bases each). The CDR3: CASSEFGGVRAGELFF. As DNA, the CDR3 is TGTGCCAGCAGTGAATTTGGGGGAGTAAGGGCCGGGGAGCTGTTTTTT.